This is a list of T cell receptor beta chains from one sample in a study of T cell responses to AZD1222 COVID-19 vaccine. Profiled with immunoSEQ multiplex PCR; TCRdb holds only in-frame clones, not every one. The sample has about 130,000 clones; about 89% are singletons. The starting material was peripheral blood, obtained on day 0 of AZD1222 vaccination. The receptors stem from an adult in good health. Both conserved end residues are part of each CDR3. The D gene is left open where the match is weak. Clone size appears in some rows only: once, few, many, or a class for an expanded clone.

J gene: TRBJ2-2; V gene: TRBV9; D gene: TRBD2; clone size: NA; CDR3 DNA: TGTGCCAGCAGCACCCGACTAGCGGGAGTTGACGGGGAGCTGTTTTTT; CDR3 protein: CASSTRLAGVDGELFF
J gene: TRBJ2-7; V gene: TRBV4-2; D gene: NA; clone size: few; CDR3 DNA: TGTGCCAGCAGCCAAGAGTGGGGGTCCGTCTACGAGCAGTACTTC; CDR3 protein: CASSQEWGSVYEQYF
J gene: TRBJ2-3; V gene: TRBV2; D gene: TRBD2; clone size: NA; CDR3 DNA: TGTGCCAGCATTCCGACTAGCGGGGCGGGGGATACGCAGTATTTT; CDR3 protein: CASIPTSGAGDTQYF
J gene: TRBJ2-6; V gene: TRBV2; D gene: NA; clone size: once; CDR3 DNA: TGTGCCAGCAGTGAAACAGGCCACTTCGGGATCTCTGGGGCCAACGTCCTGACTTTC; CDR3 protein: CASSETGHFGISGANVLTF
J gene: TRBJ2-7; V gene: TRBV15; D gene: NA; clone size: NA; CDR3 DNA: TGTGCCACCAGCAGAGGACAGATCACCTACGAGCAGTACTTC; CDR3 protein: CATSRGQITYEQYF
J gene: TRBJ2-2; V gene: TRBV29-1; D gene: TRBD2; clone size: NA; CDR3 DNA: TGCAGCGTTGACCCGGGGGGGGCCGGGGAGCTGTTTTTT; CDR3 protein: CSVDPGGAGELFF
J gene: TRBJ2-7; V gene: TRBV4-1; D gene: NA; clone size: NA; CDR3 DNA: TGCGCCAGCAGCCAAGAAACACGAAGCTCCTACGAGCAGTACTTC; CDR3 protein: CASSQETRSSYEQYF
J gene: TRBJ1-2; V gene: TRBV6-5; D gene: NA; clone size: NA; CDR3 DNA: TGTGCCAGCAGTTCCCCGGGACTTCTCTATGGCTACACCTTC; CDR3 protein: CASSSPGLLYGYTF
J gene: TRBJ1-2; V gene: TRBV3-1/TRBV3-2; D gene: NA; clone size: NA; CDR3 DNA: TGTGCCAGCAGCCCAGGTACAGGATACTATGGCTACACCTTC; CDR3 protein: CASSPGTGYYGYTF
J gene: TRBJ2-7; V gene: TRBV3-1/TRBV3-2; D gene: TRBD2; clone size: NA; CDR3 DNA: TGTGCCAGCAGCCAAGATCTAGCGGTTGTTGGAGAGCAGTACTTC; CDR3 protein: CASSQDLAVVGEQYF
J gene: TRBJ2-1; V gene: TRBV12-3/TRBV12-4; D gene: NA; clone size: few; CDR3 DNA: TGTGCCAGCAGTTTATTCCATGAGCAGTTCTTC; CDR3 protein: CASSLFHEQFF
J gene: TRBJ1-1; V gene: TRBV6-4; D gene: NA; clone size: NA; CDR3 DNA: TGTGCCAGCAGCACAGAGGCATCGAACACTGAAGCTTTCTTT; CDR3 protein: CASSTEASNTEAFF
J gene: TRBJ1-1; V gene: TRBV7-9; D gene: NA; clone size: once; CDR3 DNA: TGTGCCAGCAGCCCGGGGACGGGAATGAACACTGAAGCTTTCTTT; CDR3 protein: CASSPGTGMNTEAFF
J gene: TRBJ2-7; V gene: TRBV29-1; D gene: NA; clone size: few; CDR3 DNA: TGCAGCGTTGTTAGCGACTCCTACGAGCAGTACTTC; CDR3 protein: CSVVSDSYEQYF
J gene: TRBJ2-1; V gene: TRBV9; D gene: NA; clone size: NA; CDR3 DNA: TGTGCCAGTGCAAGAGCCTCCTACAATGAGCAGTTCTTC; CDR3 protein: CASARASYNEQFF
J gene: TRBJ2-7; V gene: TRBV5-6; D gene: NA; clone size: NA; CDR3 DNA: TGTGCCAGCAGCTTGGGACCCCAATCCTACGAGCAGTACTTC; CDR3 protein: CASSLGPQSYEQYF
J gene: TRBJ1-3; V gene: TRBV3-1/TRBV3-2; D gene: NA; clone size: NA; CDR3 DNA: TGTGCCAGCAGCCCTGGGCAGGGAAACACCATATATTTT; CDR3 protein: CASSPGQGNTIYF
J gene: TRBJ2-1; V gene: TRBV13; D gene: NA; clone size: NA; CDR3 DNA: TGTGCCAGCAGCTCAAGCCCGGGGTGGGGGCCCTACAATGAGCAGTTCTTC; CDR3 protein: CASSSSPGWGPYNEQFF
J gene: TRBJ2-7; V gene: TRBV2; D gene: NA; clone size: NA; CDR3 DNA: TGTGCCAGCATAGTAGGGGTCGAGCAGTACTTC; CDR3 protein: CASIVGVEQYF
J gene: TRBJ1-6; V gene: TRBV19; D gene: NA; clone size: NA; CDR3 DNA: TGTGCCAGTAGTCTACTCCCCCAACAGAGCTCCTATAATTCACCCCTCCACTTT; CDR3 protein: CASSLLPQQSSYNSPLHF
J gene: TRBJ2-7; V gene: TRBV6-2/TRBV6-3; D gene: TRBD1; clone size: NA; CDR3 DNA: TGTGCCAGCAGTTCCTTGGGACAGGGGCCCTCCTACGAGCAGTACTTC; CDR3 protein: CASSSLGQGPSYEQYF
J gene: TRBJ2-6; V gene: TRBV27; D gene: NA; clone size: NA; CDR3 DNA: TGTGCCAGCAGTTATGGGCACTCTGGGGCCAACGTCCTGACTTTC; CDR3 protein: CASSYGHSGANVLTF
J gene: TRBJ2-1; V gene: TRBV28; D gene: TRBD2; clone size: NA; CDR3 DNA: TGTGCCAGCGCCCGGGGGGGGCAGTTCTTC; CDR3 protein: CASARGGQFF
J gene: TRBJ2-1; V gene: TRBV7-6; D gene: NA; clone size: NA; CDR3 DNA: TGTGCCAGCAGCTTTTTGGGGGGCCTCTACAATGAGCAGTTCTTC; CDR3 protein: CASSFLGGLYNEQFF
J gene: TRBJ2-7; V gene: TRBV7-9; D gene: NA; clone size: NA; CDR3 DNA: TGTGCCAGCAGCCCCGGGGGTACCTACGAGCAGTACTTC; CDR3 protein: CASSPGGTYEQYF
J gene: TRBJ1-1; V gene: TRBV5-4; D gene: TRBD1; clone size: NA; CDR3 DNA: TGTGCCAGCAGCATCGGGACAGGGGAAGAAGCTTTCTTT; CDR3 protein: CASSIGTGEEAFF
J gene: TRBJ2-3; V gene: TRBV10-3; D gene: NA; clone size: NA; CDR3 DNA: TGTGCCATCAGTCGAGTCAGGGCAAGCGGAGGGAGCACAGATACGCAGTATTTT; CDR3 protein: CAISRVRASGGSTDTQYF
J gene: TRBJ1-4; V gene: TRBV23-1; D gene: TRBD1; clone size: NA; CDR3 DNA: TGCGCCAGCAGTTCTACAGGGGGCTTCGCTAATGAAAAACTGTTTTTT; CDR3 protein: CASSSTGGFANEKLFF
J gene: TRBJ1-5; V gene: TRBV6-6; D gene: NA; clone size: NA; CDR3 DNA: TGTGCCAGCAGTTACGAGGGAAATCAGCATTTT; CDR3 protein: CASSYEGNQHF
J gene: TRBJ2-7; V gene: TRBV6-5; D gene: TRBD1; clone size: NA; CDR3 DNA: TGTGCCAGCGGACAGGGGCAGGAGCAGTACTTC; CDR3 protein: CASGQGQEQYF
J gene: TRBJ2-2; V gene: TRBV7-3; D gene: NA; clone size: NA; CDR3 DNA: TGTGCCAGCAGCTTAGCTGGGGGGGAGCTGTTTTTT; CDR3 protein: CASSLAGGELFF
J gene: TRBJ1-5; V gene: TRBV5-4; D gene: NA; clone size: NA; CDR3 DNA: TGTGCCAGCAGCTTTAGAGGGGATGGTCAGCCCCAGCATTTT; CDR3 protein: CASSFRGDGQPQHF
J gene: TRBJ2-7; V gene: TRBV5-1; D gene: NA; clone size: NA; CDR3 DNA: TGCGCCAGCAGCCCGGAAGGTCGGGGTGAGCAGTACTTC; CDR3 protein: CASSPEGRGEQYF
J gene: TRBJ2-3; V gene: TRBV9; D gene: NA; clone size: once; CDR3 DNA: TGTGCCAGCAGCGTTGGACTTTTCACAGATACGCAGTATTTT; CDR3 protein: CASSVGLFTDTQYF
J gene: TRBJ2-3; V gene: TRBV6-2/TRBV6-3; D gene: TRBD2; clone size: NA; CDR3 DNA: TGTGCCAGCAGTTCCAGGACTAGCGGAGAGGATACGCAGTATTTT; CDR3 protein: CASSSRTSGEDTQYF
J gene: TRBJ2-3; V gene: TRBV28; D gene: TRBD2; clone size: NA; CDR3 DNA: TGTGCCAGCACCGCCGGACTAGCGGGAGGTGGAGATACGCAGTATTTT; CDR3 protein: CASTAGLAGGGDTQYF
J gene: TRBJ2-7; V gene: TRBV3-1/TRBV3-2; D gene: NA; clone size: NA; CDR3 DNA: TGTGCCAGCAGCCAAGCCCTCCGCGAGCAGTACTTC; CDR3 protein: CASSQALREQYF
J gene: TRBJ2-7; V gene: TRBV3-1/TRBV3-2; D gene: TRBD1; clone size: NA; CDR3 DNA: TGTGCCAGCAGTCTCAACCGGGACAGGGGCTTCCCCGGGTACGAGCAGTACTTC; CDR3 protein: CASSLNRDRGFPGYEQYF
J gene: TRBJ1-1; V gene: TRBV11-2; D gene: NA; clone size: NA; CDR3 DNA: TGTGCCAGCAGCTTAGTCTACCGGGGACTAGGTTTCGCTGAAGCTTTCTTT; CDR3 protein: CASSLVYRGLGFAEAFF
J gene: TRBJ2-3; V gene: TRBV28; D gene: TRBD2; clone size: NA; CDR3 DNA: TGTGCCAGCAGTTTGGGAGGGAGCGCAGATACGCAGTATTTT; CDR3 protein: CASSLGGSADTQYF
J gene: TRBJ2-1; V gene: TRBV7-9; D gene: TRBD2; clone size: NA; CDR3 DNA: TGTGCCAGCAGCTTAGTCGGCGGGAGCGGGAGCAATGAGCAGTTCTTC; CDR3 protein: CASSLVGGSGSNEQFF
J gene: TRBJ1-1; V gene: TRBV5-1; D gene: TRBD1; clone size: once; CDR3 DNA: TGCGCCAGCAGCGGGACAGGGTCAAACACTGAAGCTTTTTTT; CDR3 protein: CASSGTGSNTEAFF
J gene: TRBJ2-5; V gene: TRBV10-3; D gene: TRBD1; clone size: NA; CDR3 DNA: TGTGCCATCAACAGGGGAGTTAAAGAGACCCAGTACTTC; CDR3 protein: CAINRGVKETQYF
J gene: TRBJ1-1; V gene: TRBV19; D gene: NA; clone size: NA; CDR3 DNA: TGTGCCAGGAGTATAATCCGGATGAACACTGAAGCTTTCTTT; CDR3 protein: CARSIIRMNTEAFF
J gene: TRBJ2-2; V gene: TRBV7-3; D gene: NA; clone size: NA; CDR3 DNA: TGTGCCAGCAGCTTAACGCCTCTAGTGACCGGGGAGCTGTTTTTT; CDR3 protein: CASSLTPLVTGELFF
J gene: TRBJ1-6; V gene: TRBV3-1/TRBV3-2; D gene: NA; clone size: NA; CDR3 DNA: TGTGCCAGCAGCCCCCGAGAGCAGGGCTATAATTCACCCCTCCACTTT; CDR3 protein: CASSPREQGYNSPLHF
J gene: TRBJ2-3; V gene: TRBV7-2; D gene: NA; clone size: NA; CDR3 DNA: TGTGCCAGCAGCTTATGGGGCCCGGGGGATACGCAGTATTTT; CDR3 protein: CASSLWGPGDTQYF
J gene: TRBJ2-1; V gene: TRBV5-1; D gene: TRBD1; clone size: NA; CDR3 DNA: TGCGCCAGCAGCTTGCGGACCGGGACAGTTCAGGTGGGCTCCTACAATGAGCAGTTCTTC; CDR3 protein: CASSLRTGTVQVGSYNEQFF
J gene: TRBJ2-3; V gene: TRBV4-3; D gene: NA; clone size: NA; CDR3 DNA: TGCGCCAGCAGCCAAGAAGCAGCCACAGATACGCAGTATTTT; CDR3 protein: CASSQEAATDTQYF
J gene: TRBJ2-7; V gene: TRBV20-1; D gene: NA; clone size: NA; CDR3 DNA: TGCAGTGCTAGTTCTGGGGAACACGAGCAGTACTTC; CDR3 protein: CSASSGEHEQYF
J gene: TRBJ2-7; V gene: TRBV4-1; D gene: NA; clone size: NA; CDR3 DNA: TGCGCCAGCAGCCAGCGGGGCGGGGTCCACGAGCAGTACTTC; CDR3 protein: CASSQRGGVHEQYF
J gene: TRBJ2-1; V gene: TRBV28; D gene: NA; clone size: NA; CDR3 DNA: TGTGCCAGCAGTTTTCCGAGTTTAGGGAATGAGCAGTTCTTC; CDR3 protein: CASSFPSLGNEQFF
J gene: TRBJ1-1; V gene: TRBV30; D gene: NA; clone size: NA; CDR3 DNA: TGTGCCTGGATCGGAGGGGGATATGAAGCTTTCTTT; CDR3 protein: CAWIGGGYEAFF
J gene: TRBJ1-3; V gene: TRBV5-8; D gene: NA; clone size: few; CDR3 DNA: TGTGCCAGCAGCTTTAGGTTGGGGAATGGAAACACCATATATTTT; CDR3 protein: CASSFRLGNGNTIYF
J gene: TRBJ2-3; V gene: TRBV5-6; D gene: NA; clone size: NA; CDR3 DNA: TGTGCCAGCAGCTCAATGATCACAGATACGCAGTATTTT; CDR3 protein: CASSSMITDTQYF
J gene: TRBJ2-3; V gene: TRBV6-1; D gene: TRBD2; clone size: once; CDR3 DNA: TGTGCCAGCAGTGTCCTTAGCGGGGGGTCAACAGATACGCAGTATTTT; CDR3 protein: CASSVLSGGSTDTQYF
J gene: TRBJ2-7; V gene: TRBV14; D gene: NA; clone size: NA; CDR3 DNA: TGTGCCAGCAGCCAAGTACGGGAAGGGGTCGACGAGCAGTACTTC; CDR3 protein: CASSQVREGVDEQYF